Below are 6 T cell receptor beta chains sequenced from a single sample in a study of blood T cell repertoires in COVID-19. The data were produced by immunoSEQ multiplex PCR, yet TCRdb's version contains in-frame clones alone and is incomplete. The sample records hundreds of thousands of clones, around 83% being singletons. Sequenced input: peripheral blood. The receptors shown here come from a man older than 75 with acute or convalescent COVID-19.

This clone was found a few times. The DNA of the CDR3 is TGTGCCAGCTCACCGGGGAGCAGGCTCGACTATGGCTACACCTTC. Protein: CASSPGSRLDYGYTF. The chain carries TRBV18 and TRBJ1-2; D is undetermined. This CDR3 comprises 15 residues. The germline V and J ends were trimmed by 3 bases and 3 bases, with 14 bases remaining between them. From germline, CDR1 is KGHSH and CDR2 LQKENI.

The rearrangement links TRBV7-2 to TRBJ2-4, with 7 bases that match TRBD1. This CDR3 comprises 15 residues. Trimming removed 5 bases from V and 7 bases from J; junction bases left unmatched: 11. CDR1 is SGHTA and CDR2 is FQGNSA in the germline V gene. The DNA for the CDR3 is TGTGCCAGCAGCCCGACAAGACAGGGTTGGAACATTCAGTACTTC. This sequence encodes CASSPTRQGWNIQYF.

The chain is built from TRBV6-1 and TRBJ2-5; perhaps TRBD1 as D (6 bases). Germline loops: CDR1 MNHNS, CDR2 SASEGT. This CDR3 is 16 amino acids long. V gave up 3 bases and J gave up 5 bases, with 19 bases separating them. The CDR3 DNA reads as TGTGCCAGCAGTGATACAGGACAGAGGGTGGTGGAGACCCAGTACTTC. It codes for CASSDTGQRVVETQYF.

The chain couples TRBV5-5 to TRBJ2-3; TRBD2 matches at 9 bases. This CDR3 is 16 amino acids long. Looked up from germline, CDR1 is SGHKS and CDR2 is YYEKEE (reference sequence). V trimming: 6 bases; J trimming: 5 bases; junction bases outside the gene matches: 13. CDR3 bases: TGTGCCAGCACCAAGGAGGGCGGGAGGGCCGGAGATACGCAGTATTTT. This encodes CASTKEGGRAGDTQYF.

The CDR3 DNA sequence: TGTGCCAGCAGGGGGGACGAGGGGGCGCGCGGCTACACCTTC. Amino acids: CASRGDEGARGYTF. The chain employs TRBV2 and TRBJ1-2; 7 positions match TRBD1. J lost 8 bases, V lost 6 bases, and 12 bases had no gene match. Per germline, CDR1 SNHLY and CDR2 FYNNEI. The CDR3 is 14 residues long.

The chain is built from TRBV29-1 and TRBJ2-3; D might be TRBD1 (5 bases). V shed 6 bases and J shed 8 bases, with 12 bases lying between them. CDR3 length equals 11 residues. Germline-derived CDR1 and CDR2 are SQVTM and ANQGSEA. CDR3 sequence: CSVTGLGTQYF. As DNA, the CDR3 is TGCAGCGTCACAGGCTTGGGTACGCAGTATTTT.